One sample yielded the 26 T cell receptor beta chains listed below, sequenced in a study of blood T cell repertoires in COVID-19. Repertoires were generated with immunoSEQ multiplex PCR, while TCRdb's copy carries only in-frame clones and drops some. The data show around 57,000 clones, with 75% to 90% seen just once and 20% to 25% held by the top ten. Sequenced input: peripheral blood. The source of these receptors is an elderly woman with COVID-19, enrolled during active disease.

This clone was seen only once. The chain joins TRBV18 to TRBJ2-3; no firm D call. The CDR3 is 12 residues long. Germline V gives CDR1 KGHSH, CDR2 LQKENI. The V end lost 3 bases, the J end lost 3 bases, and 4 bases lay between the germline ends. Here the CDR3 DNA reads TGTGCCAGCTCACCGAGAACAGATACGCAGTATTTT. It yields the protein CASSPRTDTQYF.

This chain connects TRBV19 to TRBJ1-6; maybe TRBD1 (5 bases). Germline V gives CDR1 LNHDA, CDR2 SQIVND (reference sequence). The CDR3 is 13 residues long. V was cut by 6 bases and J by 2 bases, with 5 bases left in between. CDR3 in amino acids: CASRDTYNSPLHF. CDR3 coding DNA: TGTGCCAGTAGGGACACCTATAATTCACCCCTCCACTTT.

The genes are TRBV30 and TRBJ1-1; the match to TRBD1 covers 8 bases. The CDR3 covers 13 residues. J lost 2 bases, V lost 4 bases, and 3 bases had no gene match. Germline CDR1 is GTSNPN and CDR2 is SVGIG (reference sequence). The CDR3 DNA is TGTGCCTGGACAGGGGGCTTAAACACTGAAGCTTTCTTT. As protein: CAWTGGLNTEAFF.

This chain links TRBV7-8 with TRBJ1-4; D not certain. The germline V and J ends were trimmed by 4 bases and 3 bases, with 15 bases remaining between them. The CDR3 consists of 16 residues. The germline gives CDR1 SGHVS, CDR2 FQNEAQ. The DNA for the CDR3 is TGTGCCAGCAGCTCAGACCAGAGGCGGCCTAATGAAAAACTGTTTTTT. Translation: CASSSDQRRPNEKLFF.

This sequence joins TRBV19 and TRBJ1-1; 10 nucleotides line up with TRBD1. Germline trimming cut 8 bases from V and 4 bases from J; bases unmatched to any gene: 4. The CDR3 is 13 amino acids. Per germline, CDR1 LNHDA and CDR2 SQIVND (reference sequence). CDR3 amino acids: CASETGGGTEAFF. CDR3 nucleotides: TGTGCCAGTGAGACAGGGGGCGGCACTGAAGCTTTCTTT.

This clone came up once. The J gene is TRBJ1-1, the V gene TRBV2; D may be TRBD1 (5 bases). Trimming took off 5 bases at V and 4 bases at J, with 14 bases between the two ends. The length of the CDR3 is 14 residues. CDR1 is SNHLY, CDR2 FYNNEI, per germline. As DNA, the CDR3 is TGTGCCAGCAGTCTGGGACGGGAGGCCACTGAAGCTTTCTTT. This codes for CASSLGREATEAFF.

The gene calls are TRBV18 and TRBJ2-6; TRBD1 might be the D (6 bases). This CDR3 is 15 amino acids long. Germline CDR1 KGHSH, CDR2 LQKENI. The germline V and J ends were trimmed by 3 bases and 1 base, with 7 bases remaining between them. CDR3 protein: CASSPTGSGANVLTF. The CDR3 nucleotides are TGTGCCAGCTCACCGACAGGATCTGGGGCCAACGTCCTGACTTTC.

The V and J genes are TRBV18 and TRBJ2-1; the match to TRBD2 covers 12 bases. This CDR3 is built from 17 residues. V lost 3 bases, J lost 2 bases, and 5 bases stayed unmatched. Germline assignment: CDR1 KGHSH and CDR2 LQKENI. The CDR3 sequence: CASSPPLAGGPYNEQFF. The DNA of the CDR3 is TGTGCCAGCTCACCCCCGCTAGCGGGGGGGCCCTACAATGAGCAGTTCTTC.

CDR3 sequence (DNA): TGTGCCAGTAGTAAGACAGGGGTAACAGATACGCAGTATTTT. It yields the protein CASSKTGVTDTQYF. The V gene is TRBV19, the J gene TRBJ2-3; 8 positions match TRBD1. V lost 4 bases and J lost 3; bases outside the gene matches: 3. CDR1 LNHDA and CDR2 SQIVND come from the germline V gene (reference sequence). The CDR3 spans 14 residues. The full variable domain, with the rest looked up from reference TRBV19 and TRBJ2-3, is DGGITQSPKYLFRKEGQNVTLSCEQNLNHDAMYWYRQDPGQGLRLIYYSQIVNDFQKGDIAEGYSVSREKKESFPLTVTSAQKNPTAFYLCASSKTGVTDTQYFGPGTRLTVL.

This chain's CDR3 is CASSSGGETQYF. The CDR3, as DNA: TGCGCCAGCAGCTCAGGGGGAGAGACCCAGTACTTC. The rearrangement joins TRBV5-1 to TRBJ2-5; 7 bases fit TRBD1. V was pared by 3 bases and J by 4 bases, with 0 bases of the junction left unmatched. The length of the CDR3 is 12 residues. Germline CDR1 is SGHRS and CDR2 is YFSETQ.

The V gene is TRBV5-4, the J gene TRBJ2-5; maybe TRBD1 (6 bases). CDR3 length: 13 amino acids. V lost 0 bases and J lost 5, with 8 bases in between. Germline assignment: CDR1 SGHNT and CDR2 YYREEE (reference sequence). The CDR3 coding sequence is TGTGCCAGCAGCTTGGTGGGGGCGGAGACCCAGTACTTC. This gives the protein CASSLVGAETQYF. Filled out from reference TRBV5-4 and TRBJ2-5, the complete variable domain reads ETGVTQSPTHLIKTRGQQVTLRCSSQSGHNTVSWYQQALGQGPQFIFQYYREEENGRGNFPPRFSGLQFPNYSSELNVNALELDDSALYLCASSLVGAETQYFGPGTRLLVL.

This clone was picked up a small number of times. This sequence joins TRBV19 and TRBJ1-2; 10 bases map to TRBD1. Trimming removed 8 bases from V and 4 bases from J; junction bases left unmatched: 10. CDR1 LNHDA and CDR2 SQIVND come from the germline V gene (reference sequence). CDR3 length: 15 amino acids. Here the CDR3 DNA reads TGTGCCAGTCTCGGGGGACAGGGGCTACCCTATGGCTACACCTTC. This gives the protein CASLGGQGLPYGYTF. The entire variable domain, with the rest obtained from reference TRBV19 and TRBJ1-2, is as follows: DGGITQSPKYLFRKEGQNVTLSCEQNLNHDAMYWYRQDPGQGLRLIYYSQIVNDFQKGDIAEGYSVSREKKESFPLTVTSAQKNPTAFYLCASLGGQGLPYGYTFGSGTRLTVV.

To note about this clone: The sample carries other DNA sequences with the same CDR3. This chain uses TRBV18 with TRBJ1-1; TRBD1 agrees at 7 bases. CDR1 is KGHSH and CDR2 is LQKENI in the germline V gene. Trimming took 3 bases from V and 1 from J; bases not matched to a gene: 5. This CDR3 comprises 15 residues. Here the CDR3 reads CASSPRQGENTEAFF. The CDR3 DNA follows: TGTGCCAGCTCACCCAGGCAGGGGGAGAACACTGAAGCTTTCTTT.

Only one count was recorded for this clone. V is TRBV6-5 and J is TRBJ1-6; TRBD1 agrees at 9 bases. V lost 4 bases, J lost 10 bases, and 8 bases stayed unmatched. This CDR3 spans 15 amino acids. Germline CDR1 is MNHEY and CDR2 is SVGAGI. CDR3 protein: CASSFTGGIRSPLHF. DNA of the CDR3: TGTGCCAGCAGTTTCACAGGGGGCATTCGGTCACCCCTCCACTTT.

There are a few counts of this clone. V is TRBV9 and J is TRBJ2-7, with 10 bases matching TRBD2. Germline lookup yields CDR1 SGDLS and CDR2 YYNGEE. V shed 0 bases, J shed 5 bases, and the junction held 5 bases outside the gene matches. This CDR3 has 15 amino acids. The CDR3 DNA reads as TGTGCCAGCAGCGTAGCGGCTAGCGGGGGACACGAGCAGTACTTC. Translated: CASSVAASGGHEQYF.

This rearrangement joins TRBV7-2 to TRBJ2-2, with 7 bases matching TRBD2. CDR1 is SGHTA and CDR2 is FQGNSA in the germline V gene. V shed 4 bases, J shed 3 bases, and the junction held 5 bases outside the gene matches. This CDR3 is 15 amino acids long. The CDR3 DNA reads TGTGCCAGCAGCTCCCTAGCGGTTTACACCGGGGAGCTGTTTTTT. This sequence encodes CASSSLAVYTGELFF.

The chain carries TRBV5-1 and TRBJ2-7; 12 bases are shared with TRBD1. The CDR3 length is 15 residues. Germline V gene lookup returns CDR1 SGHRS and CDR2 YFSETQ. After removal of 5 bases from V and 6 bases from J, the junction contained 9 bases not matched to a gene. Here the CDR3 DNA reads TGCGCCAGCAGGACTGGGACAGGGGGCGCGTCCGAGCAGTACTTC. Translating it yields CASRTGTGGASEQYF.

This chain links TRBV28 with TRBJ2-7; 10 nucleotides line up with TRBD1. Germline V gives CDR1 MDHEN, CDR2 SYDVKM. After removal of 4 bases from V and 2 bases from J, the junction contained 2 bases not matched to a gene. This CDR3 has 14 amino acids. CDR3 residues: CASSWTGGTYEQYF. The CDR3 DNA reads as TGTGCCAGCAGTTGGACAGGGGGGACCTACGAGCAGTACTTC.

V usage is TRBV6-6 and J usage is TRBJ2-7; 9 bases match TRBD1. Germline CDR1 and CDR2: MNHNY and SVGAGI (reference sequence). V was pared by 5 bases and J by 7 bases, with 6 bases of the junction left unmatched. This CDR3 contains 13 residues. The CDR3 DNA is TGTGCCAGCAGTGCCCTACAGGGGGCAGAGCAGTACTTC. Amino acids: CASSALQGAEQYF.

CDR3 protein: CAWRENNNEKLFF. The CDR3 bases are TGTGCCTGGAGGGAGAACAATAATGAAAAACTGTTTTTT. This chain uses TRBV30 with TRBJ1-4; D is uncertain. The CDR3 has 13 residues. The germline V gene encodes CDR1 GTSNPN and CDR2 SVGIG (reference sequence). Trimming removed 3 bases at V and 4 bases at J, with 9 bases between.

This chain links TRBV24-1 with TRBJ2-3, with TRBD2 as a possible D gene (6 bases). Germline CDR1 KGHDR, CDR2 SFDVKD. V lost 4 bases to trimming and J lost 0 bases, with 13 bases between them. The CDR3 runs 16 residues. The CDR3 DNA follows: TGTGCCACCAGTGACCCCGGGAGCACTAGCACAGATACGCAGTATTTT. Protein product: CATSDPGSTSTDTQYF.

The gene calls are TRBV13 and TRBJ2-7; D is unclear. Trimming pared 6 bases from V and 3 bases from J, leaving 6 bases between. Germline assignment: CDR1 PRHDT and CDR2 FYEKMQ (reference sequence). The CDR3 runs to 11 residues. The CDR3 is CASSRGYEQYF. DNA of the CDR3: TGTGCCAGCAGTAGAGGCTACGAGCAGTACTTC.

The genes are TRBV19 and TRBJ2-7; D gene ambiguous. Germline loops: CDR1 LNHDA, CDR2 SQIVND (reference sequence). The CDR3 totals 14 residues. Trimming removed 3 bases at V and 0 bases at J, with 9 bases between. The CDR3 DNA is TGTGCCAGTAGTATGCTTGGCAGCTCCTACGAGCAGTACTTC. This encodes CASSMLGSSYEQYF.

This clone came up once. The J gene is TRBJ1-4, the V gene TRBV5-5; 7 bases fit TRBD1. Germline V gene data show CDR1 as SGHKS and CDR2 as YYEKEE (reference sequence). Germline trimming cut 7 bases from V and 7 bases from J; bases unmatched to any gene: 10. This CDR3 spans 14 amino acids. For the CDR3, the DNA is TGTGCCAGCGGATACTGGACAGGCGGTGAAAAACTGTTTTTT. Protein sequence: CASGYWTGGEKLFF.

The CDR3 sequence: CASGKTGLQETQYF. The CDR3 bases are TGTGCCAGTGGTAAGACAGGGCTCCAAGAGACCCAGTACTTC. The J gene is TRBJ2-5, the V gene TRBV19; TRBD1 agrees at 7 bases. Germline CDR1 is LNHDA and CDR2 is SQIVND (reference sequence). The CDR3 runs to 14 residues. J was trimmed by 1 base and V by 8 bases; bases with no gene match: 7. Complete variable domain (other parts from reference TRBV19 and TRBJ2-5): DGGITQSPKYLFRKEGQNVTLSCEQNLNHDAMYWYRQDPGQGLRLIYYSQIVNDFQKGDIAEGYSVSREKKESFPLTVTSAQKNPTAFYLCASGKTGLQETQYFGPGTRLLVL.

The rearrangement joins TRBV2 to TRBJ2-5; D is possibly TRBD2 (6 bases). The V end lost 4 bases, the J end lost 5 bases, and 14 bases lay between the germline ends. The CDR3 loop spans 14 amino acids. Germline V gene lookup returns CDR1 SNHLY and CDR2 FYNNEI. CDR3 sequence (DNA): TGTGCCAGCAGTGGTGGACTACCGCGGGAGACCCAGTACTTC. Its protein product is CASSGGLPRETQYF.